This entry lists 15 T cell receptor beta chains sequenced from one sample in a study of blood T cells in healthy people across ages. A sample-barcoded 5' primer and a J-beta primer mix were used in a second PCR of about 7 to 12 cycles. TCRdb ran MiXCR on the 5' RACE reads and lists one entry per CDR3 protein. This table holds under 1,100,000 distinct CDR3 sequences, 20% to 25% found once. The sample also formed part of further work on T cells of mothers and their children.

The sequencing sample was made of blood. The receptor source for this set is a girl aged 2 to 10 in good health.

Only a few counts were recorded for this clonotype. The CDR3, as DNA: TGCGCCAGCAGCTTCGAAGCGGGATGGGCCGGGGAGCTGTTTTTT. It is translated as CASSFEAGWAGELFF. This chain joins TRBV5-1 and TRBJ2-2, with 7 nucleotides matching TRBD2. V dropped 2 bases and J dropped 6; count of bases not matched to a gene: 7. This CDR3 comprises 15 residues. CDR1 SGHRS and CDR2 YFSETQ come from the germline V gene.

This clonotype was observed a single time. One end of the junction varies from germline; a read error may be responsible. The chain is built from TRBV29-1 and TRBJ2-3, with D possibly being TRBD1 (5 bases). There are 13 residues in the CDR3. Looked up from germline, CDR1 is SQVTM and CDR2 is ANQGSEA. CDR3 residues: CSVEQGGTDTRYF. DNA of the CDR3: TGCAGCGTTGAGCAGGGTGGCACAGATACGCGGTATTTT.

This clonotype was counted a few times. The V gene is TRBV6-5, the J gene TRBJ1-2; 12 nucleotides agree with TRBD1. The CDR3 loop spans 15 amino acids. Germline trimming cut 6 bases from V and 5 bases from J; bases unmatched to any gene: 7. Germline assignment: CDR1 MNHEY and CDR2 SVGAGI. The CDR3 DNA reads TGTGCCAGCAGGACCGGGACAGGGGGCGCGTATGGCTACACCTTC. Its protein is CASRTGTGGAYGYTF.

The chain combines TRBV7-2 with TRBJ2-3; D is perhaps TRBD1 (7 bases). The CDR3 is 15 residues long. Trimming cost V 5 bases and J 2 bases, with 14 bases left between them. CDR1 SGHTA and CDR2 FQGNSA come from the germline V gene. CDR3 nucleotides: TGTGCCAGCAGCCAGGGGGGACTGGTCACAGATACGCAGTATTTT. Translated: CASSQGGLVTDTQYF.

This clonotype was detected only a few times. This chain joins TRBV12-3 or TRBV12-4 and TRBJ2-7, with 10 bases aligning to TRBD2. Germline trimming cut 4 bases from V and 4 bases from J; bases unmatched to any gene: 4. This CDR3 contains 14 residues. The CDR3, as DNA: TGTGCCAGCAGTTCTAGCGGGAGAGGGTACGAGCAGTACTTC. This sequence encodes CASSSSGRGYEQYF.

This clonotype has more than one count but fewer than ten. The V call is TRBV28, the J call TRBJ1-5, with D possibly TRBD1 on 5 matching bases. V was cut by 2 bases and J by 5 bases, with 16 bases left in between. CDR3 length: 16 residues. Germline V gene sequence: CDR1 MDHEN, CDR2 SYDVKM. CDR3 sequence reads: CASSLRGSPMYQPQHF. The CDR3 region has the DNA TGTGCCAGCAGTTTACGGGGGAGCCCTATGTATCAGCCCCAGCATTTT. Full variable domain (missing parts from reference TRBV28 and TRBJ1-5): DVKVTQSSRYLVKRTGEKVFLECVQDMDHENMFWYRQDPGLGLRLIYFSYDVKMKEKGDIPEGYSVSREKKERFSLILESASTNQTSMYLCASSLRGSPMYQPQHFGDGTRLSIL.

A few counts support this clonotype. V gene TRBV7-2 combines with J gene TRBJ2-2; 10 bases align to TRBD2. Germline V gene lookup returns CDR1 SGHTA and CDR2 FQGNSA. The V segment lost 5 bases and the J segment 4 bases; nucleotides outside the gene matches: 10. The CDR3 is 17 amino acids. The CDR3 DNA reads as TGTGCCAGCAGCCCCTCGGCTAGCGGGGGAATCACCGGGGAGCTGTTTTTT. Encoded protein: CASSPSASGGITGELFF.

The CDR3 loop is CAIGGQDRDVNEQFF. Here the CDR3 DNA reads TGTGCCATCGGTGGCCAAGACAGGGACGTCAATGAGCAGTTCTTC. This chain links TRBV10-3 with TRBJ2-1; 7 bases map to TRBD1. The CDR3 extends over 15 amino acids. V lost 8 bases, J lost 6 bases, and 13 bases stayed unmatched. CDR1 is ENHRY and CDR2 is SYGVKD in the germline V gene.

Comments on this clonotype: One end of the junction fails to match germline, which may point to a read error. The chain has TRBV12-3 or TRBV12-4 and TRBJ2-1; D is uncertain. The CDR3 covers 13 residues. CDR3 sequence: CASSFGSLNERFF. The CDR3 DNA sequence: TGCGCCAGCAGTTTCGGCAGCCTGAATGAGCGGTTCTTC.

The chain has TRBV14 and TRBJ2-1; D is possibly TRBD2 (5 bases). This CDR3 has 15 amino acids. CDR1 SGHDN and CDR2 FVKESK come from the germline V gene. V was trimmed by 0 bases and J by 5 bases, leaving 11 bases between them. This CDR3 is CASSQEISANNEQFF. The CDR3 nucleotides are TGTGCCAGCAGCCAAGAGATTAGCGCGAACAATGAGCAGTTCTTC.

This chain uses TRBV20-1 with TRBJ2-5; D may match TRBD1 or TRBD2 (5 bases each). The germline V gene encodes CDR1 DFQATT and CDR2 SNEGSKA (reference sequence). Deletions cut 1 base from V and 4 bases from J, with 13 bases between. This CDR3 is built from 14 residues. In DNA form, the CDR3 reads TGCAGTGCTAGAGCCTTGGGACGGGGAGAGACCCAGTACTTC. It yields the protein CSARALGRGETQYF.

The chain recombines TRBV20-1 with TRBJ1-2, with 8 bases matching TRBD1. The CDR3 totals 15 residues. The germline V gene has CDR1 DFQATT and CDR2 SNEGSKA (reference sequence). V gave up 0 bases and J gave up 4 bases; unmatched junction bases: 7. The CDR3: CSARDGTGELYGYTF. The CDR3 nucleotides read TGCAGTGCTAGAGATGGGACAGGAGAACTCTATGGCTACACCTTC.

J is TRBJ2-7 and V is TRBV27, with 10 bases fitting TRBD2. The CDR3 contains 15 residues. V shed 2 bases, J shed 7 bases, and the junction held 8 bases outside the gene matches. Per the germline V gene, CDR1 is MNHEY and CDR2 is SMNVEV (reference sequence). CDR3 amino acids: CASSLGTSGILEQYF. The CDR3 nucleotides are TGTGCCAGCAGTTTAGGTACTAGCGGGATCCTGGAGCAGTACTTC.

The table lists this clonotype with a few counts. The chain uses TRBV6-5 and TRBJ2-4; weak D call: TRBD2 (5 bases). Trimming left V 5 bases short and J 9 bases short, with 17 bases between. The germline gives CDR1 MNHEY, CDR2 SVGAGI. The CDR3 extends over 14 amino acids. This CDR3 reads CASSPTTGMGIQYF. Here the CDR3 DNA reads TGTGCCAGCAGTCCGACTACGGGCATGGGCATTCAGTACTTC.

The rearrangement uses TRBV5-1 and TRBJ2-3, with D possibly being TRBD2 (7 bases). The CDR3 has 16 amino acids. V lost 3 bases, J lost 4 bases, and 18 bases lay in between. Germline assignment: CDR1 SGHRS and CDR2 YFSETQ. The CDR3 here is CASSSQGGASPDTQYF. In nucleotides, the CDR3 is TGCGCCAGCAGCTCACAAGGGGGGGCCTCACCAGATACGCAGTATTTT.